The 21 T cell receptor beta chains below all came from one sample that was sequenced in a study of blood T cell repertoires in COVID-19. Produced via immunoSEQ multiplex PCR; TCRdb's table is partial and in-frame only. The sample yields about 120,000 clones, around 70% seen once. Source material: peripheral blood. Receptor source: a man aged 55 to 70 with acute or convalescent COVID-19.

V is TRBV6-5 and J is TRBJ2-1; maybe TRBD1 (5 bases). This CDR3 spans 15 amino acids. Germline assignment: CDR1 MNHEY and CDR2 SVGAGI. V gave up 2 bases and J gave up 5 bases, with 13 bases separating them. CDR3 nucleotides: TGTGCCAGCAGTTACAGGGTGGGGCCGAACAATGAGCAGTTCTTC. It encodes CASSYRVGPNNEQFF.

This clone came up once. This chain uses TRBV28 with TRBJ2-1; no definite D call. V was shortened by 5 bases and J by 0 bases, with 11 bases between the two germline ends. The CDR3 sequence is 15 residues long. In germline, CDR1 is MDHEN, CDR2 SYDVKM. CDR3 sequence reads: CASSDDGVSYNEQFF. The CDR3 DNA sequence: TGTGCCAGCAGTGACGACGGAGTCTCCTACAATGAGCAGTTCTTC.

This chain links TRBV6-4 with TRBJ1-2; D unresolved. The CDR3 spans 15 residues. V lost 8 bases and J lost 0, with 16 bases in between. Germline V CDR1 and CDR2: MRHNA, SNTAGT. CDR3 coding DNA: TGTGCCAGCGCATTAGCCCACGGGTCTAACTATGGCTACACCTTC. This encodes CASALAHGSNYGYTF.

The chain is built from TRBV6-5 and TRBJ1-2; TRBD1 aligns across 8 bases. The CDR3 contains 12 residues. Germline values: CDR1 MNHEY, CDR2 SVGAGI. J lost 6 bases, V lost 10 bases, and 7 bases had no gene match. The CDR3 loop reads CAIWTGLDGYTF. The CDR3, as DNA: TGTGCCATCTGGACAGGGCTGGATGGCTACACCTTC.

The chain is built from TRBV12-5 and TRBJ1-1, with a weak D call TRBD1 (5 bases). Germline CDR1 and CDR2: LGHNT and FRNRAP. The CDR3 extends over 13 amino acids. V was shortened by 7 bases and J by 1 base, with 10 bases between the two germline ends. In DNA form, the CDR3 reads TGTGCTAGTGAGGGGTTTGGGAACACTGAAGCTTTCTTT. Protein sequence: CASEGFGNTEAFF. Full variable domain (rest looked up from reference TRBV12-5 and TRBJ1-1): DARVTQTPRHKVTEMGQEVTMRCQPILGHNTVFWYRQTMMQGLELLAYFRNRAPLDDSGMPKDRFSAEMPDATLATLKIQPSEPRDSAVYFCASEGFGNTEAFFGQGTRLTVV.

The chain employs TRBV7-3 and TRBJ1-1; D call uncertain. In germline, CDR1 is SGHTA, CDR2 FQGTGA. V shed 5 bases and J shed 1 base, with 14 bases lying between them. The CDR3 is made up of 15 amino acids. CDR3 in amino acids: CASSPYHGENTEAFF. CDR3 DNA: TGTGCCAGCAGCCCCTACCACGGGGAGAACACTGAAGCTTTCTTT.

This chain links TRBV29-1 with TRBJ1-1, with a possible D match to TRBD1 (6 bases). This CDR3 has 13 residues. The germline V gene encodes CDR1 SQVTM and CDR2 ANQGSEA. The V end lost 4 bases, the J end lost 7 bases, and 16 bases lay between the germline ends. As DNA, the CDR3 is TGCAGCGTTGCCAGGGGATTCCTTAGTGAAGCTTTCTTT. Protein sequence: CSVARGFLSEAFF.

This chain uses TRBV3-1 (or the pseudogene TRBV3-2) with TRBJ1-2, with D perhaps TRBD1 (6 bases). Trimming stripped 7 bases from V and 8 bases from J, with 17 bases between. CDR1 and CDR2 from the germline V gene are LGHDT and YNNKEL (reference sequence). The CDR3 sequence is 13 residues long. As DNA, the CDR3 is TGTGCCAGCACCTTTTCCAGGGGACAAGGCTACACCTTC. As protein: CASTFSRGQGYTF.

The chain uses TRBV19 and TRBJ2-5; 11 positions match TRBD1. This CDR3 spans 14 amino acids. The V gene end was trimmed by 5 bases and the J gene end by 5 bases; junction bases not matched to a gene: 4. The germline CDR1 and CDR2 sequences are LNHDA and SQIVND (reference sequence). The chain's CDR3 is CASSRTGGIETQYF. In DNA, the CDR3 is TGTGCCAGTAGTCGGACAGGGGGCATCGAGACCCAGTACTTC.

The chain joins TRBV2 to TRBJ1-2; 7 nucleotides agree with TRBD1. The V gene's germline CDR1 is SNHLY and CDR2 FYNNEI. V dropped 0 bases and J dropped 4; count of bases not matched to a gene: 17. There are 19 residues in the CDR3. The CDR3: CASSEAGGTSYLPRYGYTF. Here the CDR3 DNA reads TGTGCCAGCAGTGAAGCAGGGGGCACCAGCTATCTTCCTCGCTATGGCTACACCTTC. The full variable domain, completed using reference TRBV2 and TRBJ1-2, is EPEVTQTPSHQVTQMGQEVILRCVPISNHLYFYWYRQILGQKVEFLVSFYNNEISEKSEIFDDQFSVERPDGSNFTLKIRSTKLEDSAMYFCASSEAGGTSYLPRYGYTFGSGTRLTVV.

This rearrangement joins TRBV19 to TRBJ1-5; 7 bases align to TRBD1. V dropped 6 bases and J dropped 1; count of bases not matched to a gene: 12. This CDR3 is built from 17 residues. Germline lookup yields CDR1 LNHDA and CDR2 SQIVND (reference sequence). CDR3 DNA sequence: TGTGCCAGTAGCACGACAGGGTGGTCATTGAGCAATCAGCCCCAGCATTTT. Translated, it gives CASSTTGWSLSNQPQHF.

This clone was counted only a few times. The genes are TRBV27 and TRBJ1-6; 7 positions agree with TRBD1. The CDR3 is 14 amino acids. Germline CDR1 is MNHEY and CDR2 is SMNVEV (reference sequence). With 4 bases clipped from V and 10 bases from J, the junction kept 7 bases outside the gene matches. The CDR3 sequence is CASSWEQGTSPLHF. CDR3 DNA: TGTGCCAGCAGTTGGGAACAGGGGACCTCACCCCTCCACTTT.

This clone was counted once. This sequence joins TRBV11-2 and TRBJ2-3, with 8 positions matching TRBD2. The CDR3 has 17 residues. V shed 2 bases and J 0 bases; nucleotides not matched to a gene: 7. Germline loops: CDR1 SGHAT, CDR2 FQNNGV. The chain's CDR3 is CASSLFAGGSSTDTQYF. CDR3 coding DNA: TGTGCCAGCAGCTTATTTGCGGGGGGTTCTAGCACAGATACGCAGTATTTT.

The CDR3 protein is CASSQEERVLYNEQFF. Here the CDR3 DNA reads TGTGCCAGCAGCCAAGAAGAGCGGGTCTTATACAATGAGCAGTTCTTC. The V call is TRBV14, the J call TRBJ2-1, with D possibly being TRBD2 (6 bases). V lost 0 bases and J lost 4, with 13 bases in between. The CDR3 runs to 16 residues. CDR1 SGHDN and CDR2 FVKESK come from the germline V gene.

This clone was counted a single time. The chain couples TRBV27 to TRBJ1-5; 9 nucleotides line up with TRBD1. The CDR3 consists of 15 residues. Germline V gene data show CDR1 as MNHEY and CDR2 as SMNVEV (reference sequence). Germline trimming cut 5 bases from V and 6 bases from J; bases unmatched to any gene: 8. The CDR3 sequence: CASSPTGGGTQPQHF. CDR3 DNA: TGTGCCAGCAGTCCTACAGGGGGCGGAACTCAGCCCCAGCATTTT.

This clone has only a few counts. This sequence joins TRBV27 and TRBJ1-1; 7 positions match TRBD1. The germline CDR1 and CDR2 sequences are MNHEY and SMNVEV (reference sequence). V was pared by 4 bases and J by 5 bases, with 10 bases of the junction left unmatched. The CDR3 loop spans 15 amino acids. CDR3 in DNA: TGTGCCAGCAGTTCCGACAGGGTACTTGGGACTGAAGCTTTCTTT. Its protein product is CASSSDRVLGTEAFF.

The DNA of the CDR3 is TGTGCCAGCAAGGCGGGAGCCAACAATGAGCAGTTCTTC. This gives the protein CASKAGANNEQFF. The rearrangement links TRBV2 to TRBJ2-1, with 7 bases identical to TRBD2. V lost 7 bases, J lost 5 bases, and 5 bases stayed unmatched. In germline, CDR1 is SNHLY, CDR2 FYNNEI. CDR3 length equals 13 residues.

This chain joins TRBV6-5 and TRBJ1-1, with D perhaps TRBD1 (6 bases). The ends were cut back, 0 bases at V and 5 bases at J, with 10 bases in the middle. The germline gives CDR1 MNHEY, CDR2 SVGAGI. The CDR3 consists of 14 residues. The CDR3 spells CASSYSGARTEAFF. In DNA, the CDR3 is TGTGCCAGCAGTTACTCGGGGGCGCGAACTGAAGCTTTCTTT.

The chain links TRBV28 to TRBJ1-1; 9 positions match TRBD1. The CDR3 loop spans 14 amino acids. J gave up 1 base and V 6 bases, and 3 bases lay outside the gene matches. CDR1 is MDHEN and CDR2 is SYDVKM in the germline V gene. Here the CDR3 reads CASRGQGSNTEAFF. CDR3 DNA: TGTGCCAGCAGGGGACAGGGATCGAACACTGAAGCTTTCTTT.

The CDR3 sequence: CASSSTTGVWEQYF. Here the CDR3 DNA reads TGTGCCAGCAGCTCTACGACAGGGGTCTGGGAGCAGTACTTC. The chain employs TRBV11-2 and TRBJ2-7; TRBD1 aligns across 8 bases. From germline, CDR1 is SGHAT and CDR2 FQNNGV. The CDR3 is 14 residues long. The V segment lost 4 bases and the J segment 7 bases; nucleotides outside the gene matches: 9.

This chain connects TRBV24-1 to TRBJ1-2; 11 bases are a match to TRBD1. This CDR3 spans 15 amino acids. Germline assignment: CDR1 KGHDR and CDR2 SFDVKD. Trimming removed 5 bases from V and 8 bases from J; junction bases left unmatched: 9. CDR3 sequence: CATSARGQGAWGYTF. In DNA form, the CDR3 reads TGTGCCACCAGTGCCCGCGGACAGGGGGCTTGGGGCTACACCTTC.